Below, one T cell receptor beta chain is given with its context. This record belongs to a study of cytomegalovirus exposure and HLA in healthy donors. Use of 60 Vbeta and 13 Jbeta primers characterized the PCR. Assay used: immunoSEQ multiplex PCR; TCRdb lists only in-frame clones, some missing. The sample carries around 39,000 clones, around 64% recorded once. CDR1 SGHKS and CDR2 YYEKEE come from the germline V gene (reference sequence). The CDR3 consists of 15 residues. Trimming cost V 2 bases and J 3 bases; bases outside gene matches: 7. J is TRBJ2-7 and V is TRBV5-5, with 8 bases matching TRBD1. The sequence was collected from a human donor in good health. The source material was PBMCs. CDR3 DNA: TGTGCCAGCAGCTTCTCCGGGACAGGACACTACGAGCAGTACTTC. Translated, it gives CASSFSGTGHYEQYF.